A single sample gave rise to the 21 T cell receptor beta chains below, sequenced in a study of tumor and adjacent non-tumor tissue in lung cancer. No cell sorting was done before RNA was extracted from the tissue. Distant lung tissue was collected more than 3 cm away from the tumor edge. The library came from three nested PCR rounds adapted from ARM-PCR protocols. MiXCR, applied by TCRdb to the multiplex PCR reads, yields one record per CDR3 protein. The repertoire has roughly 120,000 distinct CDR3 sequences, around 57% of them found once; the top ten carry 15% to 20%. Sequencing used distant non-tumor lung tissue. These receptor sequences come from a man in his fifties or sixties with non-small cell lung cancer.

A few counts support this clonotype. The chain employs TRBV11-2 and TRBJ2-3; 7 bases are shared with TRBD2. CDR1 and CDR2 from the germline V gene are SGHAT and FQNNGV. CDR3 size: 16 residues. The V segment lost 2 bases and the J segment 3 bases; nucleotides outside the gene matches: 8. The CDR3 bases are TGTGCCAGCAGCTTATTGCTAGCGGAGCTAACAGATACGCAGTATTTT. Translating gives CASSLLLAELTDTQYF.

The J gene is TRBJ2-1, the V gene TRBV29-1; weak D call: TRBD2 (5 bases). The CDR3 is made up of 14 amino acids. V was clipped by 8 bases and J by 2 bases, with 16 bases between them. The V gene's germline CDR1 is SQVTM and CDR2 ANQGSEA. CDR3 in amino acids: CSTSSENPYNEQFF. The CDR3 DNA reads TGCAGCACCAGTAGCGAGAACCCCTACAATGAGCAGTTCTTC.

Points on this clonotype: Mismatch with germline at one junction end may stem from a read error. The chain links TRBV6-5 to TRBJ2-1; D not certain. CDR1 MNHEY and CDR2 SVGAGI come from the germline V gene. The CDR3 contains 15 residues. Here the CDR3 reads CDSKPLAGSYNEQFF. In DNA form, the CDR3 reads TGTGACAGCAAACCCCTGGCAGGTTCCTACAATGAGCAGTTCTTC.

This clonotype was recorded many times. The rearrangement uses TRBV5-4 and TRBJ2-3; 7 bases fit TRBD2. Germline CDR1 and CDR2: SGHNT and YYREEE (reference sequence). With 4 bases clipped from V and 9 bases from J, the junction kept 11 bases outside the gene matches. The CDR3 runs to 14 residues. Here the CDR3 DNA reads TGTGCCAGCAGCGCAAATGGACTAGGCGACACGCAGTATTTT. Its translation is CASSANGLGDTQYF.

This clonotype was counted a few times. Since a much larger clone is just one base distant, this may be a read error. The genes are TRBV5-4 and TRBJ1-3; D gene unclear. Germline loops: CDR1 SGHNT, CDR2 YYREEE (reference sequence). CDR3 length: 13 residues. For the CDR3, the DNA is TGTACCAGCAGCTTAAGCTCTGGAAACACCATACATTTT. Its translation is CTSSLSSGNTIHF.

This CDR3 reads CASSMVGELSYRGEQFF. For the CDR3, the DNA is TGTGCCAGCAGCATGGTGGGGGAACTGTCTTACCGAGGGGAGCAGTTCTTC. V usage is TRBV11-2 and J usage is TRBJ2-1; D may match TRBD1 or TRBD2 (5 bases each). The germline V and J ends were trimmed by 5 bases and 10 bases, with 27 bases remaining between them. Per the germline V gene, CDR1 is SGHAT and CDR2 is FQNNGV. This CDR3 is 17 amino acids long.

Regarding this clonotype: A clone one base away is much larger, so this may be a read error. The CDR3 nucleotides read TGTGTCAGCAGCGACGGGACAGGGCCTACTGAAGCTTTCTTT. This codes for CVSSDGTGPTEAFF. The chain has TRBV5-4 and TRBJ1-1; 9 positions match TRBD1. CDR1 and CDR2 from the germline V gene are SGHNT and YYREEE (reference sequence). This CDR3 comprises 14 residues.

The chain uses TRBV6-1 and TRBJ2-7; unclear D gene. Germline lookup yields CDR1 MNHNS and CDR2 SASEGT. The V and J ends lost 5 bases and 12 bases respectively, with 14 bases between them. The CDR3 is 11 amino acids. DNA of the CDR3: TGTGCCAGCAGTCCCCTATACGAGTTGTACTTC. Protein sequence: CASSPLYELYF.

For this clonotype: A read error may produce the germline difference seen at one junction end. The chain recombines TRBV11-1 with TRBJ2-1; D may match TRBD1 or TRBD2 (6 bases each). The CDR3 covers 14 residues. The germline V gene has CDR1 SGHAT and CDR2 FQDESV (reference sequence). CDR3 sequence reads: CTSSFIGRQDEQFF. The CDR3, as DNA: TGCACCAGTAGCTTCATCGGGAGACAGGATGAGCAGTTCTTC.

This clonotype occurred many times. CDR3 coding DNA: TGTGCCAGCAGCCAAAATGGGGGCAATCAGCCCCAGCATTTT. Its protein is CASSQNGGNQPQHF. The chain links TRBV16 to TRBJ1-5; D unresolved. The CDR3 runs 14 residues. Germline values: CDR1 KGHSY, CDR2 FQNENV. V gave up 2 bases and J gave up 2 bases, with 7 bases separating them. The full variable domain, completed using reference TRBV16 and TRBJ1-5, is GEEVAQTPKHLVRGEGQKAKLYCAPIKGHSYVFWYQQVLKNEFKFLISFQNENVFDETGMPKERFSAKCLPNSPCSLEIQATKLEDSAVYFCASSQNGGNQPQHFGDGTRLSIL.

Concerning this clonotype itself: Germline is not matched at one junction end, which may reflect a read error. The chain has TRBV11-3 and TRBJ2-2; TRBD2 matches 7 bases. CDR1 is SGHNT, CDR2 YENEEA, per germline. CDR3 length: 14 residues. Here the CDR3 DNA reads TGTGCCAGCACCTTAAGAGGGAGGGCCAGGGAACTGTTTTTT. This translates into CASTLRGRARELFF.

Comments on this clonotype: Compared with germline, one end of the junction differs, possibly owing to a read error. This chain joins TRBV6-5 and TRBJ1-1, with a weak D call TRBD1 (5 bases). CDR3 length equals 16 residues. CDR1 and CDR2 (germline): MNHEY, SVGAGI. The CDR3 sequence: CASSVMQPGEGTGALF. The DNA of the CDR3 is TGTGCCAGCAGTGTGATGCAGCCGGGAGAGGGGACTGGAGCTCTCTTT.

Turning to this clonotype: Being one base from a much bigger clone, this may be a read error. The chain combines TRBV20-1 with TRBJ1-1, with 7 positions matching TRBD1. The CDR3 sequence is 13 residues long. Germline V CDR1 and CDR2: DFQATT, SNEGSKA (reference sequence). With 8 bases clipped from V and 1 base from J, the junction kept 7 bases outside the gene matches. CDR3 DNA sequence: TGCAGTACTGGAAACAGGGGGAACACTGAAGCTTTCTTT. Its translation is CSTGNRGNTEAFF.

This clonotype was seen a few times. The V and J genes are TRBV11-2 and TRBJ2-2; the D call may be TRBD1 or TRBD2 (6 bases each). Germline assignment: CDR1 SGHAT and CDR2 FQNNGV. V was clipped by 6 bases and J by 15 bases, with 26 bases between them. The CDR3 length is 15 residues. The CDR3 spells CASRSQGWEGGELFF. The DNA for the CDR3 is TGTGCCAGCAGGTCACAGGGTTGGGAAGGCGGGGAATTGTTTTTT.

CDR3 DNA: TGTGCCAGCAACTCGGGACTGGCGAGAGCGACGAACACCGGGGAGCTGTTTTTT. It specifies CASNSGLARATNTGELFF. J is TRBJ2-2 and V is TRBV11-2; possibly TRBD2 for D (6 bases). Between the trimmed V and J ends, which lost 7 bases and 0 bases, there was a span of 21 bases. This CDR3 is 18 amino acids long. Germline V CDR1 and CDR2: SGHAT, FQNNGV.

Points on this clonotype: One junction end disagrees with the germline gene, perhaps due to a read error. This sequence joins TRBV6-5 and TRBJ2-2; 11 bases align to TRBD1. The CDR3 totals 15 residues. CDR1 is MNHEY, CDR2 SVGAGI, per germline. CDR3 region: CASNRDRGNTGELFF. DNA of the CDR3: TGTGCCAGCAATCGGGACAGGGGGAACACCGGGGAGCTCTTTTTT.

The V and J genes are TRBV13 and TRBJ2-7; D possibly matches TRBD1 or TRBD2 (5 bases each). CDR3 length: 16 amino acids. Trimming took 3 bases from V and 0 from J, leaving 15 bases between them. CDR1 is PRHDT and CDR2 is FYEKMQ in the germline V gene (reference sequence). CDR3 in amino acids: CASSLRSRGTSYEQYF. CDR3 DNA: TGTGCCAGCAGCTTGCGTTCTAGAGGGACCTCCTACGAGCAGTACTTC.

This CDR3 reads CASRRHRNRDRGDTEAFF. CDR3 sequence (DNA): TGTGCCAGCAGACGCCATCGGAATCGGGACAGGGGGGACACTGAAGCTTTCTTT. The genes are TRBV6-2 or TRBV6-3 and TRBJ1-1; the match to TRBD1 covers 11 bases. The length of the CDR3 is 18 residues. Germline CDR1 MNHEY, CDR2 SVGEGT. The V segment lost 6 bases and the J segment 3 bases; nucleotides outside the gene matches: 15.

This clonotype was seen repeatedly, ten times or more. The J gene is TRBJ1-6, the V gene TRBV12-3 or TRBV12-4; D might be TRBD1 (5 bases). V shed 0 bases and J shed 7 bases, with 10 bases lying between them. This CDR3 comprises 15 residues. In DNA, the CDR3 is TGTGCCAGCAGTTTAGCGCCCGGGGGGAATTCACCCCTCCACTTT. It specifies CASSLAPGGNSPLHF.

With respect to this clonotype: It may be a read error: a sequence one base away is much more abundant. The V gene is TRBV29-1, the J gene TRBJ1-5; D is undetermined. The J call is doubtful: the DNA matches TRBJ2-3 better. Germline CDR1 reads SQVTM; CDR2 reads ANQGSEA. This CDR3 comprises 15 residues. Here the CDR3 reads CSVGWDTNSSQPQYF. CDR3 nucleotide sequence: TGCAGCGTTGGGTGGGATACCAATAGCAGTCAGCCCCAGTATTTT.

Remarks on this clonotype: Compared with germline, one end of the junction differs, possibly owing to a read error. The V call is TRBV7-9, the J call TRBJ1-2; no firm D call. The germline gives CDR1 SEHNR, CDR2 FQNEAQ (reference sequence). This CDR3 region has 14 residues. The CDR3 loop is CASTLVLGNYGYTF. The CDR3 DNA reads as TGTGCCAGCACCTTAGTATTGGGTAACTATGGCTACACCTTC.